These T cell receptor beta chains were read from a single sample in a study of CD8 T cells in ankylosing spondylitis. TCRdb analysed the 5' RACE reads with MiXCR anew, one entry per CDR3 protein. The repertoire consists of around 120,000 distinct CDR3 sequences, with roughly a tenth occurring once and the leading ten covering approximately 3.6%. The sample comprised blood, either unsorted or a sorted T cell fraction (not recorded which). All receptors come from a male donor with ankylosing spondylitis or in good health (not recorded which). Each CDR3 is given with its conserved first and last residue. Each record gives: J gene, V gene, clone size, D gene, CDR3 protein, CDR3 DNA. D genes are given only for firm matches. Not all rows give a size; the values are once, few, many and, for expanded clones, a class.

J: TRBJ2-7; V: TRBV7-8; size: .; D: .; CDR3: CASSFQPGLQSYEQYF; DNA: TGTGCCAGCAGCTTTCAACCGGGACTCCAGTCCTACGAGCAGTACTTC
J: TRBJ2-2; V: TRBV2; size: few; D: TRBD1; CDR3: CASSLETGAAGELFF; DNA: TGTGCCAGCAGCCTGGAAACAGGGGCTGCCGGGGAGCTGTTTTTT
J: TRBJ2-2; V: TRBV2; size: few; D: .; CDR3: CASRPQGTGELFF; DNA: TGTGCCAGTAGGCCTCAGGGGACCGGGGAGCTGTTTTTT
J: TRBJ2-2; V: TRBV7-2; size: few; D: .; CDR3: CASSLDRYNTGELFF; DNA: TGTGCCAGCAGCTTAGACAGATATAACACCGGGGAGCTGTTTTTT
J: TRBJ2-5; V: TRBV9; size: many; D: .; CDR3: CASSAHAIQETQYF; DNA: TGTGCCAGCAGCGCACACGCTATCCAAGAGACCCAGTACTTC
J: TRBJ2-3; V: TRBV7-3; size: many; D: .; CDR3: CASSWGGGITDTQYF; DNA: TGTGCCAGCAGCTGGGGAGGCGGGATAACAGATACGCAGTATTTT
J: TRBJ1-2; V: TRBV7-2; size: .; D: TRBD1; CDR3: CASSHRGLRYGYTF; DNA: TGTGCCAGCAGCCACAGGGGTCTTCGGTATGGCTACACCTTC
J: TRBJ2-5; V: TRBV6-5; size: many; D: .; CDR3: CASSYRRQETQYF; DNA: TGTGCCAGCAGTTACCGGAGGCAAGAGACCCAGTACTTC
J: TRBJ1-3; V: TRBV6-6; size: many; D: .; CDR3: CASRTYSGNTIYF; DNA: TGTGCCAGCAGAACATACTCTGGAAACACCATATATTTT
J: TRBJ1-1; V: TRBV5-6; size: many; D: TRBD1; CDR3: CASSHLTGQGGTEAFF; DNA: TGTGCCAGCAGCCATCTCACGGGACAGGGGGGAACTGAAGCTTTCTTT
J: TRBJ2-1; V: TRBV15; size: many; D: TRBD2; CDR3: CATSSAGGPNEQFF; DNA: TGTGCCACCAGCTCAGCGGGAGGCCCCAATGAGCAGTTCTTC
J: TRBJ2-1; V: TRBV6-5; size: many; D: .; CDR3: CASSYSRLGYNEQFF; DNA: TGTGCCAGCAGTTACTCACGACTAGGATACAATGAGCAGTTCTTC
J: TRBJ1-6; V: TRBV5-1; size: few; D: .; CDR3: CASSLDLDNSYNSPLHF; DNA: TGCGCCAGCAGCTTGGACTTGGACAACTCCTATAATTCACCCCTCCACTTT
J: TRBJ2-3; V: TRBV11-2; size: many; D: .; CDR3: CASTQGLAPAQDTQYF; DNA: TGTGCCAGCACCCAGGGCTTAGCACCTGCACAAGATACGCAGTATTTT
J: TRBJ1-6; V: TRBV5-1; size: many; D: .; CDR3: CASSEDRFNSPLHF; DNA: TGCGCCAGCAGCGAAGACAGGTTTAATTCACCCCTCCACTTT
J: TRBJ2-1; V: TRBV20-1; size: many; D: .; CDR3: CSARDPQGSSPYNEQFF; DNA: TGCAGTGCTAGAGATCCCCAAGGTAGCTCACCTTACAATGAGCAGTTCTTC
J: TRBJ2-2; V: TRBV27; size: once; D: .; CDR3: CASSWLVTTGELFF; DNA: TGTGCCAGCAGTTGGCTCGTTACGACCGGGGAGCTGTTTTTC
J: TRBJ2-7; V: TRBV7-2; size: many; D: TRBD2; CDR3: CASMRGGGVYEQYF; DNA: TGTGCCAGCATGCGGGGCGGGGGGGTCTACGAGCAGTACTTC
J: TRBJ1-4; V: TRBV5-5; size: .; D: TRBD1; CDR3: CASSLLGGQGGNEKLFF; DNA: TGTGCCAGCAGCTTGCTGGGAGGACAGGGCGGGAATGAAAAACTGTTTTTT
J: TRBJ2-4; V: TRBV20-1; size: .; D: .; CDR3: CCATATELAKNIQYF; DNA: TGCTGTGCTACCGCGACAGAGCTAGCCAAAAACATTCAGTACTTC
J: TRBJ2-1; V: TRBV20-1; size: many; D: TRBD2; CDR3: CSAYTSGRAFRTNNEQFF; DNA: TGCAGTGCCTACACTAGCGGGAGGGCCTTTAGAACAAACAATGAGCAGTTCTTC
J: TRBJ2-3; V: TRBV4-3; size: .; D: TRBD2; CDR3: CASSPFGGSVGDTQYF; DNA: TGCGCCAGCAGCCCCTTCGGCGGGAGTGTTGGAGATACGCAGTATTTT
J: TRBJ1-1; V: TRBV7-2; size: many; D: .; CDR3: CASSLSNSVTEAFF; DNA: TGTGCCAGCAGCTTATCAAACTCGGTTACTGAAGCTTTCTTT
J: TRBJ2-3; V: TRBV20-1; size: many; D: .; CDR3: CSASSTDTQYF; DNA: TGCAGTGCTAGTAGCACAGATACGCAGTATTTT
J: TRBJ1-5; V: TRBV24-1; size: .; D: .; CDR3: CATSDSRVNQPQHF; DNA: TGTGCCACCAGTGATAGCAGAGTCAATCAGCCCCAGCATTTT
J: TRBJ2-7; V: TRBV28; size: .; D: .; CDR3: CASSTRGRPYEQYF; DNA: TGTGCCAGCAGTACCCGGGGACGGCCCTACGAGCAGTACTTC
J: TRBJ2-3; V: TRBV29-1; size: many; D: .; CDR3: CSVDGGENTDTQYF; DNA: TGCAGCGTGGACGGGGGTGAAAACACAGATACGCAGTATTTT
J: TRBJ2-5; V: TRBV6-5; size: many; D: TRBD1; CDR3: CASSYPKGQGFQETQYF; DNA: TGTGCCAGCAGTTACCCCAAGGGACAGGGCTTTCAAGAGACCCAGTACTTC
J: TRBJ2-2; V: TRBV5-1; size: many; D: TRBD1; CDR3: CASSRTGNTGELFF; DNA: TGCGCCAGCAGCCGGACAGGAAACACCGGGGAGCTGTTTTTT
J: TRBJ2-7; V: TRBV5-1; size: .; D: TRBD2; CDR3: CASRSSGSSYEQYF; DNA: TGCGCCAGCAGAAGTAGCGGGAGTTCCTACGAGCAGTACTTC
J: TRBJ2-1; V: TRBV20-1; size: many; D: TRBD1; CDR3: CSAKPTGAHVPEQFF; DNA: TGCAGTGCTAAACCTACAGGGGCACACGTGCCTGAGCAGTTCTTC
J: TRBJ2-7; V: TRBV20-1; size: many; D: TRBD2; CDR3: CSASQFAGGPLSYEQYF; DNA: TGCAGTGCTAGCCAGTTTGCGGGAGGGCCTCTTTCCTACGAGCAGTACTTC
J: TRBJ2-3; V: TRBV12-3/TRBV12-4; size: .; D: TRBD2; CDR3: CASSYSGRTDTQYF; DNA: TGTGCCAGCAGCTATAGCGGGCGCACAGATACGCAGTATTTT
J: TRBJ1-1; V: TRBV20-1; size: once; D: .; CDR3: CSARFIRNTEAFF; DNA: TGCAGTGCTAGATTCATCCGGAACACTGAAGCTTTCTTT
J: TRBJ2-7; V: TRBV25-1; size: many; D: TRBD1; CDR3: CASSEYFGTGAHEQYF; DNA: TGTGCCAGCAGTGAATATTTCGGGACAGGGGCCCACGAGCAGTACTTC
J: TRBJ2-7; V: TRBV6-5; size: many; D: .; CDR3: CASSYFEVTYEQYF; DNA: TGTGCCAGCAGTTACTTCGAAGTAACCTACGAGCAGTACTTC
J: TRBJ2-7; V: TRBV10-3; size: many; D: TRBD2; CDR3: CAISESGLAGHYEQYF; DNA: TGTGCCATCAGTGAGTCGGGACTAGCGGGACACTACGAGCAGTACTTC
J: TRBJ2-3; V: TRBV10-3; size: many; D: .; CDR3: CAISDAGLDTQYF; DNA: TGTGCCATCAGTGACGCGGGACTAGATACGCAGTATTTT
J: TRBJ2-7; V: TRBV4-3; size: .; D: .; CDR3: CASSQLVRADEQYF; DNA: TGCGCCAGCAGCCAACTAGTTAGGGCGGACGAGCAGTACTTC
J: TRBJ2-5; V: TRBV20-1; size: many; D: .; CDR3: CSASLVYAQYF; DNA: TGCAGTGCTAGCCTAGTTTATGCCCAGTACTTC
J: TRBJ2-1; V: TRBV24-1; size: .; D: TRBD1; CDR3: CATSSLGQGNKHEQFF; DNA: TGTGCCACCAGTTCCCTGGGACAGGGTAATAAGCATGAGCAGTTCTTC
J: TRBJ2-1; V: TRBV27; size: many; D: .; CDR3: CASSLAGNPNEQFF; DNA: TGTGCCAGCAGTTTAGCGGGCAACCCCAATGAGCAGTTCTTC
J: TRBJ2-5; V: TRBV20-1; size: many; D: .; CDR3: CSARHGVPQETQYF; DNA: TGCAGTGCTAGACATGGCGTGCCCCAAGAGACCCAGTACTTC
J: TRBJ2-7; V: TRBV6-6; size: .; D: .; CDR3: CASSYVRDHEQYF; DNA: TGTGCCAGCAGTTACGTCCGGGACCACGAGCAGTACTTC
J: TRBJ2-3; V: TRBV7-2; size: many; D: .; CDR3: CASTQGQFTDTQYF; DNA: TGTGCCAGCACCCAAGGACAGTTCACAGATACGCAGTATTTT
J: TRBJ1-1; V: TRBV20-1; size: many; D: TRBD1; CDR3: CSAREGTGGRNTEAFF; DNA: TGCAGTGCTAGAGAGGGAACAGGGGGCCGGAACACTGAAGCTTTCTTT
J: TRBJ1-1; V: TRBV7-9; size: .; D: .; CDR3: CASSFGGDGTEAFF; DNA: TGTGCCAGCAGCTTCGGAGGGGATGGCACTGAAGCTTTCTTT
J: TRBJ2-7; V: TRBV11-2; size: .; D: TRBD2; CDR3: CASSKISGRLYEQYF; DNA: TGTGCCAGCAGCAAAATTAGCGGGAGGCTCTACGAGCAGTACTTC
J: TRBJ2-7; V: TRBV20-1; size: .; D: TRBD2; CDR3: CSARLAGAREQYF; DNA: TGCAGTGCTAGACTAGCGGGAGCTCGGGAGCAGTACTTC
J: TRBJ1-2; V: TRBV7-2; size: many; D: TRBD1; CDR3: CASSRGGDRGGYGYTF; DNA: TGTGCCAGCAGCCGCGGTGGGGACAGGGGCGGCTATGGCTACACCTTC
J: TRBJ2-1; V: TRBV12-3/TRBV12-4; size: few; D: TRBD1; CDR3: CASSSARGSVNEQFF; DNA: TGTGCCAGCAGTTCAGCCAGGGGGTCGGTCAATGAGCAGTTCTTC
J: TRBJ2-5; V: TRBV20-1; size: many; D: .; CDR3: CSARVGAGETQYF; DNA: TGCAGTGCTAGAGTGGGGGCTGGAGAGACCCAGTACTTC
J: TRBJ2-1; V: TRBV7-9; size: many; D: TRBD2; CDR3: CASSLGLAGVEQFF; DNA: TGTGCCAGCAGCTTAGGACTAGCGGGAGTTGAGCAGTTCTTC
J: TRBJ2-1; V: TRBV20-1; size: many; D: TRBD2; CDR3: CSARPIGGSKDEQFF; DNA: TGCAGTGCTCGACCTATTGGCGGGAGCAAGGATGAGCAGTTCTTC
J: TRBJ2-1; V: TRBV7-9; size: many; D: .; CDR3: CASTLGSVGSYNEQFF; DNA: TGTGCCAGCACCCTGGGGAGCGTAGGGTCCTACAATGAGCAGTTCTTC